The clone carrying this T cell receptor (beta chain) appeared a single time. The antigen remains unidentified. Germline values: CDR1 SEHNR, CDR2 FQNEAQ (reference sequence). The CDR3 sequence is 16 residues long. V was clipped by 1 base and J by 4 bases; unmatched bases: 3. This specimen belongs to a study of T cells after posttransplantation cyclophosphamide. General observations from the study: Donor-recipient repertoire similarity was low at 1-2 months, rising over year one. Tissue-infiltrating T cells from skin or gut overlapped little with blood T cells.

The table came from immunoSEQ multiplex PCR; TCRdb's copy has only in-frame clones and leaves some out. The data show fewer than 12,000 clones, about 89% seen once. Busulfan-fludarabine conditioning, marrow transplant, and cyclophosphamide on days +3 and +4 were administered. The chain combines TRBV7-9 with TRBJ2-6, with TRBD2 identical over 8 bases. The clonotype was recovered from a young adult male patient who received an allogeneic stem cell transplant from a related donor, was CMV-positive, and had acute GVHD only. Some T cells may have come from the graft donor. Sequenced here: CD4+ T cells sorted from PBMCs, sampled after allogeneic stem cell transplant with posttransplant cyclophosphamide. CDR3 sequence (DNA): TGTGCCAGCAGCTTAGGCGGGGGGTACGGGGCCAACGTCCTGACTTTC. Protein product: CASSLGGGYGANVLTF. The full variable domain, with the rest looked up from reference TRBV7-9 and TRBJ2-6, is DTGVSQNPRHKITKRGQNVTFRCDPISEHNRLYWYRQTLGQGPEFLTYFQNEAQLEKSRLLSDRFSAERPKGSFSTLEIQRTEQGDSAMYLCASSLGGGYGANVLTFGAGSRLTVL.